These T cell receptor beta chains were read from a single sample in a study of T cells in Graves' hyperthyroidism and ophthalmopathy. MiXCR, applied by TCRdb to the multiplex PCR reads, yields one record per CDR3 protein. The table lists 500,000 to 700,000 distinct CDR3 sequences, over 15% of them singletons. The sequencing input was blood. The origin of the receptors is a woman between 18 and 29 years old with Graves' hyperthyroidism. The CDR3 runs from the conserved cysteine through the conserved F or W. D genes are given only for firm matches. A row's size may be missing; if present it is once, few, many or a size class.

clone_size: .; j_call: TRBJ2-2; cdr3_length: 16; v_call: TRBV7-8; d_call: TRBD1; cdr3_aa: CASSLLDRGRTGELFF; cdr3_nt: TGTGCCAGCAGCTTATTGGACAGGGGGCGAACCGGGGAGCTGTTTTTT
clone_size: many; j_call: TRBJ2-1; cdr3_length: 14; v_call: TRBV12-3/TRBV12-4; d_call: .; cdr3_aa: CASRMGSGVNEQFF; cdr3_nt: TGTGCCAGCAGGATGGGGTCCGGAGTTAATGAGCAGTTCTTC
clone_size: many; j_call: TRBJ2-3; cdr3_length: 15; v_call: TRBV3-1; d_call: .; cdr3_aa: CASSQEVAGTDTQYF; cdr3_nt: TGTGCCAGCAGCCAAGAAGTGGCTGGCACAGATACGCAGTATTTT
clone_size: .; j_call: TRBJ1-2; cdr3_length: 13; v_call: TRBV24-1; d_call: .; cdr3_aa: CATSDSLGEGYTF; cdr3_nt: TGTGCCACCAGTGATTCTCTTGGGGAAGGCTACACCTTC
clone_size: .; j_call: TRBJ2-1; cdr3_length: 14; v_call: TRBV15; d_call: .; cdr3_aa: CATSTTGPYNEQFF; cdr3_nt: TGTGCCACCAGCACTACGGGTCCCTACAATGAGCAGTTCTTC
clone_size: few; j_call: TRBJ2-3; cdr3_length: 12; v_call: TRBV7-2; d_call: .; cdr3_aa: CASSQPADTQYF; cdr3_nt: TGTGCCAGCAGCCAGCCAGCAGATACGCAGTATTTT
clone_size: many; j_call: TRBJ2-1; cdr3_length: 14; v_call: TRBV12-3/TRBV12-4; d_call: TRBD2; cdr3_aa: CASISSGYSSEQFF; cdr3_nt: TGTGCCAGCATATCTAGCGGCTATAGTAGTGAGCAGTTCTTC
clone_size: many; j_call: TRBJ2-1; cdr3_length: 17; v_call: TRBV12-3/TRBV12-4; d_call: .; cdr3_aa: CASSLAVADTPYNEQFF; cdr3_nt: TGTGCCAGCAGTTTAGCGGTGGCGGACACCCCCTACAATGAGCAGTTCTTC
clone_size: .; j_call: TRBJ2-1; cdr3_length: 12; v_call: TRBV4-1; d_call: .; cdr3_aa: CASSQEGYEQFF; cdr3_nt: TGCGCCAGCAGCCAAGAAGGCTATGAGCAGTTCTTC
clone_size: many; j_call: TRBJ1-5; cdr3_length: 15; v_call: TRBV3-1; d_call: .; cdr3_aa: CASSQDAAGSQPQHF; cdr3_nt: TGTGCCAGCAGCCAAGATGCGGCAGGGAGTCAGCCCCAGCATTTT
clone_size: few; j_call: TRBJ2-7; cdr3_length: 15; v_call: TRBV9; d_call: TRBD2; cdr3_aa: CASSVTSGAAYEQYF; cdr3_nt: TGTGCCAGCAGCGTAACTAGCGGTGCGGCCTACGAGCAGTACTTC
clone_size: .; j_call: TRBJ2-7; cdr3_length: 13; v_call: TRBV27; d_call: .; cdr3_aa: CASSKGGGYEQYF; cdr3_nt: TGTGCCAGCTCGAAGGGGGGGGGCTACGAGCAGTACTTC
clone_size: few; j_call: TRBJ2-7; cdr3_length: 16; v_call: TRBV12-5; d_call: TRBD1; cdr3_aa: CASGTGTGGFLNEQYF; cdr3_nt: TGTGCTAGTGGTACAGGGACAGGGGGCTTCTTGAACGAGCAGTACTTC
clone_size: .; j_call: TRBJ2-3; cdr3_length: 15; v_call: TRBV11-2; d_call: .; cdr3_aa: CASSFIGLYTDTQYF; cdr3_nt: TGTGCCAGCAGCTTCATAGGACTTTACACAGATACGCAGTATTTT
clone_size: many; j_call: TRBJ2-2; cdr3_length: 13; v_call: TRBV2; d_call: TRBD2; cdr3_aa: CASKRESSGELFF; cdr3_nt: TGTGCCAGCAAGCGGGAGTCTTCCGGGGAGCTGTTTTTT
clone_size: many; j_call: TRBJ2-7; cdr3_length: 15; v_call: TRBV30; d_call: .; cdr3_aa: CAWSVGGPVGYEQYF; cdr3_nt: TGTGCCTGGAGTGTAGGAGGGCCCGTCGGCTACGAGCAGTACTTC
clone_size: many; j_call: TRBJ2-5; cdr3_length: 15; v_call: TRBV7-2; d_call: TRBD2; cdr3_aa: CASSRGGAGVETQYF; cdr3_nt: TGTGCCAGCAGCCGCGGGGGGGCCGGGGTGGAGACCCAGTACTTC